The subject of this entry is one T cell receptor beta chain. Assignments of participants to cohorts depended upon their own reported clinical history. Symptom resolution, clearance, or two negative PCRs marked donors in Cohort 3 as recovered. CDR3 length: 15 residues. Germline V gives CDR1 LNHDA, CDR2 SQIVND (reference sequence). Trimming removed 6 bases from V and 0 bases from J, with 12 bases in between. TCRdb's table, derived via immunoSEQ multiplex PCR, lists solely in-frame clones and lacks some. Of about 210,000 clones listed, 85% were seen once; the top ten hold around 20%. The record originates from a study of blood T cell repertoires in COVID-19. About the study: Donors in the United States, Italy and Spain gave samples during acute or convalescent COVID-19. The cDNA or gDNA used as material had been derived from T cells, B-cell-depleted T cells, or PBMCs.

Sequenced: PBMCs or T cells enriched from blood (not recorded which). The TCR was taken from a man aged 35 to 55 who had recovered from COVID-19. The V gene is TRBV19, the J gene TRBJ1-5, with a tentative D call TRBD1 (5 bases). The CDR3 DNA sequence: TGTGCCAGTAGCCGAACCCAGGGTAGCAATCAGCCCCAGCATTTT. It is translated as CASSRTQGSNQPQHF.